This T cell receptor beta chain is drawn from a study of control samples from healthy donors and cancer patients. The assay was immunoSEQ multiplex PCR, and TCRdb's table has in-frame clones only and misses some. The table has around 30,000 clones, approximately 90% seen once; the top ten hold 1.5% to 2%. The receptor's source is a woman aged 40 to 55 with lung cancer. Sequencing used PBMCs.

The CDR3 is CASSDSSGGATDTQYF. The CDR3 coding sequence is TGTGCCAGCAGTGACTCTAGCGGGGGGGCCACAGATACGCAGTATTTT. The chain carries TRBV6-4 and TRBJ2-3; 11 positions match TRBD2. Germline CDR1 reads MRHNA; CDR2 reads SNTAGT. The junction had 1 base not matched to a gene; V was cut back by 0 bases and J by 2 bases. This CDR3 spans 16 amino acids.